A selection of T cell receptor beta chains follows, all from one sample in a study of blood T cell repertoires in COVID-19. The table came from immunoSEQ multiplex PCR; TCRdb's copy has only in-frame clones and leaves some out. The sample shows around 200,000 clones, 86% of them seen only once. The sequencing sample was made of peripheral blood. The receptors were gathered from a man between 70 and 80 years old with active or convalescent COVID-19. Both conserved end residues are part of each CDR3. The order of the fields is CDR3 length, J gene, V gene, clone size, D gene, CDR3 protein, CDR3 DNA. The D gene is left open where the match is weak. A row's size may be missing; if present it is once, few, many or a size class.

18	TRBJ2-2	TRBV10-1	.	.	CASSERSLAGAHTGELFF	TGCGCCAGCAGTGAGAGGTCTTTGGCGGGGGCCCACACCGGGGAGCTGTTTTTT
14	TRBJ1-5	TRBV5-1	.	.	CASSLTGLNQPQHF	TGCGCCAGCAGCTTGACAGGGCTAAATCAGCCCCAGCATTTT
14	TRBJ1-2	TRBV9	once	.	CASSLERHRYGYTF	TGTGCCAGCAGCCTAGAGAGACACCGATATGGCTACACCTTC
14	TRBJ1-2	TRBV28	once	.	CASSGGENNYGYTF	TGTGCCAGCAGTGGGGGGGAGAATAACTATGGCTACACCTTC
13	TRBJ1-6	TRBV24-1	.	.	CATSASGGSPLHF	TGTGCCACCAGTGCTTCGGGTGGGTCACCCCTCCACTTT
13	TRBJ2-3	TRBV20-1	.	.	CSASQGSGSTQYF	TGCAGTGCTAGTCAAGGGAGCGGCTCTACGCAGTATTTT
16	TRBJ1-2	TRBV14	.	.	CASSPSGPRRDYGYTF	TGTGCCAGCAGCCCATCGGGGCCTAGGAGGGACTATGGCTACACCTTC
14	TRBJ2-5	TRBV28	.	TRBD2	CASSSPSGSETQYF	TGTGCCAGCAGTTCCCCTAGCGGGAGTGAGACCCAGTACTTC
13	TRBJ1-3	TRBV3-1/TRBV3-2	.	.	CASSRSSGNTIYF	TGTGCCAGCAGCCGGAGCTCTGGAAACACCATATATTTT
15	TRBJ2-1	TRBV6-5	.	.	CASSYSRGGISEQFF	TGTGCCAGCAGTTACTCGAGGGGCGGGATATCTGAGCAGTTCTTC
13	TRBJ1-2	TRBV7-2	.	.	CASSFSGNYGYTF	TGTGCCAGCAGCTTTTCGGGGAACTATGGCTACACCTTC
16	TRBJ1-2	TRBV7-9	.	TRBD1	CASSALAPGTGYGYTF	TGTGCCAGCAGCGCCCTCGCCCCTGGGACAGGGTATGGCTACACCTTC
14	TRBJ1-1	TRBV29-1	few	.	CSVRSPQLNTEAFF	TGCAGCGTTCGCTCTCCCCAGTTGAACACTGAAGCTTTCTTT
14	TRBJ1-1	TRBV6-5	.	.	CASSYFTGNTEAFF	TGTGCCAGCAGTTACTTCACAGGGAACACTGAAGCTTTCTTT
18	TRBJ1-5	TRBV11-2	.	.	CASSYTVTDSYSNQPQHF	TGTGCCAGCAGCTATACCGTGACAGACTCTTATAGCAATCAGCCCCAGCATTTT
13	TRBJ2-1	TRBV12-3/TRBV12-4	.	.	CASSLLRYNEQFF	TGTGCCAGCAGTTTGTTGCGGTACAATGAGCAGTTCTTC
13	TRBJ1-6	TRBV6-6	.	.	CASSLVYNSPLHF	TGTGCCAGCAGCCTTGTGTATAATTCACCCCTCCACTTT
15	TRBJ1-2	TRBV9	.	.	CASSADSSTNYGYTF	TGTGCCAGCAGCGCGGACAGCTCCACGAACTATGGCTACACCTTC
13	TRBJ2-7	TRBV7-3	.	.	CASSSRPRDEQYF	TGTGCCAGCAGCTCTCGCCCCAGGGACGAGCAGTACTTC
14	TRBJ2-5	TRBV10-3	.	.	CAISESGREETQYF	TGTGCCATCAGTGAGTCGGGCAGGGAAGAGACCCAGTACTTC
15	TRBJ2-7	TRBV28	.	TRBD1	CASSSFAGGRGEQYF	TGTGCCAGCAGTTCCTTTGCAGGGGGAAGGGGGGAGCAGTACTTC
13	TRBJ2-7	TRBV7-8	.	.	CASTSQVTYEQYF	TGTGCCAGCACCTCACAGGTTACCTACGAGCAGTACTTC
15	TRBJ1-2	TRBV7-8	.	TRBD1	CASSLEGQGSIFYTF	TGTGCCAGCAGCTTAGAAGGACAGGGCAGCATTTTTTACACCTTC
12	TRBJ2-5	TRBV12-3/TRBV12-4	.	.	CASRGVQETQYF	TGTGCCAGCAGAGGGGTTCAAGAGACCCAGTACTTC
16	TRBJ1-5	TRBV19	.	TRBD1	CASSSSGTGGRLAQHF	TGTGCCAGTAGTTCCTCCGGGACAGGCGGTCGGTTGGCCCAGCATTTT
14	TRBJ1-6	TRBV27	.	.	CASSLGHPNSPLHF	TGTGCCAGCAGTTTGGGCCATCCAAATTCACCCCTCCACTTT
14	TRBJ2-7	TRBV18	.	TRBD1	CASSRDRFTREQYF	TGTGCCAGCTCACGGGACAGGTTTACACGGGAGCAGTACTTC
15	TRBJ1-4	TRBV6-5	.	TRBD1	CASSQQTGVREKLFF	TGTGCCAGCAGCCAGCAGACAGGGGTGAGAGAAAAACTGTTTTTT
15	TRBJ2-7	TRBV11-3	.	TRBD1	CASSPGQVPYERQYF	TGTGCCAGCAGCCCAGGACAGGTCCCCTACGAGCGGCAGTACTTC
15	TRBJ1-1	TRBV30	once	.	CAWSAPRAGNTEAFF	TGTGCCTGGAGTGCCCCCCGGGCGGGGAACACTGAAGCTTTCTTT
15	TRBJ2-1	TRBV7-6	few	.	CASSPRAILRNEQFF	TGTGCCAGCAGTCCCCGAGCGATATTACGGAATGAGCAGTTCTTC
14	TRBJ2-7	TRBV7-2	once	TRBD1	CASSLAGGKDEQYF	TGTGCCAGCAGCTTGGCAGGGGGCAAGGACGAGCAGTACTTC
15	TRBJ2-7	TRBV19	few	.	CASSLQALRVDEQYF	TGTGCCAGTAGTCTCCAAGCCCTCCGGGTTGACGAGCAGTACTTC
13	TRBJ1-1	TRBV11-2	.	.	CASSPNPGSEAFF	TGTGCCAGCAGTCCGAACCCGGGGAGTGAAGCTTTCTTT
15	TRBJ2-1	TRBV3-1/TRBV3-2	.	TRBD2	CASSQGRGKYNEQFF	TGTGCCAGCAGCCAGGGGAGGGGAAAATACAATGAGCAGTTCTTC
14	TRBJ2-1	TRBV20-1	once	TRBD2	CSASGGTSGWEQFF	TGCAGTGCTAGTGGAGGGACTAGCGGGTGGGAGCAGTTCTTC
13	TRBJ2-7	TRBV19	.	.	CASSSGSTYEQYF	.
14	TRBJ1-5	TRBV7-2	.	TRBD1	CASSFTGGGEPQHF	TGTGCCAGCAGCTTCACAGGGGGCGGCGAGCCCCAGCATTTT
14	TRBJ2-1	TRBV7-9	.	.	CASSSQGVSNEQFF	TGTGCCAGCAGCTCCCAAGGGGTCAGCAATGAGCAGTTCTTC
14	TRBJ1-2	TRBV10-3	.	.	CAITRGGRDYGYTF	TGTGCCATCACCCGGGGAGGGAGGGACTATGGCTACACCTTC
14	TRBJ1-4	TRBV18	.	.	CASSPGRTNEKLFF	TGTGCCAGCTCACCGGGGCGGACTAATGAAAAACTGTTTTTT
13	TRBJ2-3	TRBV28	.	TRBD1	CASSLTGKDTQYF	TGTGCCAGCAGTTTGACAGGGAAAGATACGCAGTATTTT
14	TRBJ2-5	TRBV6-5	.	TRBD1	CASSDSDREETQYF	TGTGCCAGCAGTGACTCGGACAGGGAAGAGACCCAGTACTTC
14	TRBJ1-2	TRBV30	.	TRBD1	CAWRTGRKYGGYTF	TGTGCCTGGAGGACAGGGAGGAAGTATGGTGGCTACACCTTC
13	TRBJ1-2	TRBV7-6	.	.	CASSQAGGYGYTF	TGTGCCAGCAGCCAGGCCGGGGGATATGGCTACACCTTC
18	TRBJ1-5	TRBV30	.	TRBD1	CAWSTTRSGTGRDQPQHF	TGTGCCTGGAGTACAACCCGCTCCGGGACAGGGCGAGATCAGCCCCAGCATTTT
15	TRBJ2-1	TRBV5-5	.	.	CASSLYTSHLDEQFF	TGTGCCAGCAGCTTGTACACTAGCCACCTGGATGAGCAGTTCTTC
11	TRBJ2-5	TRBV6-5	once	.	CASRSLQTQYF	TGTGCCAGCAGATCCCTTCAGACCCAGTACTTC
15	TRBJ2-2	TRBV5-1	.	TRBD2	CASSPPTRAGGELFF	TGCGCCAGCAGCCCCCCCACTAGAGCGGGAGGGGAGCTGTTTTTT
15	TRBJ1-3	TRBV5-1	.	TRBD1	CASSLERGPGNTIYF	TGCGCCAGCAGCTTGGAGAGGGGGCCTGGAAACACCATATATTTT
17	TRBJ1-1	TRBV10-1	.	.	CASSDFLRADMGTEAFF	TGCGCCAGCAGTGATTTTCTGAGGGCCGACATGGGGACTGAAGCTTTCTTT